Listed here is a single T cell receptor (beta chain). Its antigen is as yet unknown. Data came from immunoSEQ multiplex PCR; TCRdb stores just in-frame clones and leaves some out. The sample consists of some 30,000 clones, roughly four fifths of them appearing once. The entry originates in a study of T cells in narcolepsy. Notes on the study in general: No autoreactive T cell clone sequences appeared in some memory CD4+ repertoires. Same-patient CSF and blood CD4+ T cell clonotypes included HCRT-specific and TRIB2-specific autoreactive ones. Blood of same and different patients, but not healthy controls, reportedly held recurring autoreactive clonotypes.

Sequenced input: CD45RA- memory CD4+ T cells from PBMCs. The clonotype comes from a human donor with narcolepsy.

In DNA, the CDR3 is TGTGCCAGCAGCCAAGAGGGAGGGAGCAATCAGCCCCAGCATTTT. Its translation: CASSQEGGSNQPQHF. The V call is TRBV4-2, the J call TRBJ1-5; D is unclear. Trimming took 0 bases from V and 1 from J, leaving 7 bases between them. Looked up from germline, CDR1 is LGHNA and CDR2 is YNFKEQ. The CDR3 length is 15 residues.